This is a list of T cell receptor beta chains from one sample in a study of T cell clonotyping in hematopoietic cell transplantation. TCRdb's table, derived via immunoSEQ multiplex PCR, lists solely in-frame clones and lacks some. The sample has around 24,000 clones; about 79% are singletons. This specimen consisted of peripheral blood mononuclear cells, obtained before stem cell transplant. These receptors all come from a woman between 55 and 75 years old with acute myeloid leukemia. Some clones in this sample may be carry-over from other donors' samples. Both conserved end residues are part of each CDR3. Fields, in order: clone size, V gene, D gene, J gene, CDR3 DNA, CDR3 protein. D genes are given only for firm matches. The size field is filled for only some rows; it gives once, few, many or a size class.

clone size: -
V gene: TRBV9
D gene: -
J gene: TRBJ2-3
CDR3 DNA: TGTGCCAGCAGCGTAGCAGTCACAGATACGCAGTATTTT
CDR3 protein: CASSVAVTDTQYF

clone size: -
V gene: TRBV7-8
D gene: -
J gene: TRBJ2-4
CDR3 DNA: TGTGCCAGCAGCTTAGCGGGGGGCTCAGCCAAAAACATTCAGTACTTC
CDR3 protein: CASSLAGGSAKNIQYF

clone size: -
V gene: TRBV25-1
D gene: TRBD2
J gene: TRBJ2-2
CDR3 DNA: TGTGCCAGCAGCCCACCCGGGGGGGGCACCGGGGAGCTGTTTTTT
CDR3 protein: CASSPPGGGTGELFF

clone size: -
V gene: TRBV4-1
D gene: -
J gene: TRBJ2-7
CDR3 DNA: TGCGCCAGCAGCCAAGGGTCCCCCTACGAGCAGTACTTC
CDR3 protein: CASSQGSPYEQYF

clone size: -
V gene: TRBV6-1
D gene: -
J gene: TRBJ1-3
CDR3 DNA: TGTGCCAGCAGTGAGAAGGCTGATTCCTTTGGAAACACCATATATTTT
CDR3 protein: CASSEKADSFGNTIYF

clone size: once
V gene: TRBV29-1
D gene: -
J gene: TRBJ1-1
CDR3 DNA: TGCAGCGTTGAGCGGTCCGCTGAAGCTTTCTTT
CDR3 protein: CSVERSAEAFF

clone size: -
V gene: TRBV6-7
D gene: TRBD2
J gene: TRBJ2-3
CDR3 DNA: TGTGCCAGCAGTTATCCTAGCGGAACCACAGATACGCAGTATTTT
CDR3 protein: CASSYPSGTTDTQYF

clone size: once
V gene: TRBV28
D gene: -
J gene: TRBJ1-1
CDR3 DNA: TGTGCCAGCAGTTTAATATTAGAGTTCGGTGAAGCTTTCTTT
CDR3 protein: CASSLILEFGEAFF

clone size: -
V gene: TRBV15
D gene: TRBD1
J gene: TRBJ1-5
CDR3 DNA: TGTGCCACCAGCGGAGGACAGGGGCGGAATCAGCCCCAGCATTTT
CDR3 protein: CATSGGQGRNQPQHF

clone size: -
V gene: TRBV10-3
D gene: -
J gene: TRBJ1-1
CDR3 DNA: TGTGCCATCGGCACCACAGGGTATCGAGTTCCTGAAGCTTTCTTT
CDR3 protein: CAIGTTGYRVPEAFF

clone size: -
V gene: TRBV2
D gene: TRBD2
J gene: TRBJ2-1
CDR3 DNA: TGTGCCAGCAGACCACTAGCGGGGGGGCCAGATGAGCAGTTCTTC
CDR3 protein: CASRPLAGGPDEQFF

clone size: -
V gene: TRBV25-1
D gene: -
J gene: TRBJ1-4
CDR3 DNA: TGTGCCAGCAGTGAATGGCAGGGTCTTGGTGAAAAACTGTTTTTT
CDR3 protein: CASSEWQGLGEKLFF

clone size: -
V gene: TRBV7-2
D gene: -
J gene: TRBJ2-4
CDR3 DNA: TGTGCCAGCAGCTTAAGCGGGCAAAACATTCAGTACTTC
CDR3 protein: CASSLSGQNIQYF